Below, 24 T cell receptor beta chains from the same sample are listed, as sequenced in a study of cytomegalovirus exposure and HLA in healthy donors (dated by TCRdb to 2016 to 2017). The receptor library was made with the immunoSEQ multiplex PCR assay. A mixture of 60 forward primers for TCR Vbeta segments and 13 reverse primers for TCR Jbeta segments was used in the multiplex PCR. The source is immuneACCESS, and TCRdb retained only in-frame sequences with V and J called. Part of the clones is not carried over; for the studies checked, unresolved V genes explain less than half of this, and the remainder is unexplained. The sample data list about 100,000 clones, and approximately 72% of these were observed just once. The ten largest clones capture about 1.9% of the sample. What was sequenced was PBMCs. Receptors were obtained from a woman aged 35 to 49 in good health and CMV-seronegative.

This clone was seen only a few times. The chain carries TRBV7-2 and TRBJ2-7; TRBD1 might be the D (5 bases). The V end was cut by 1 base, the J end by 2 bases, with 12 bases between. The V gene's germline CDR1 is SGHTA and CDR2 FQGNSA. This CDR3 region has 15 residues. The CDR3 reads CASSLGVRAAYEQYF. DNA of the CDR3: TGTGCCAGCAGCTTAGGTGTCAGGGCTGCCTACGAGCAGTACTTC. Variable domain in full (rest from reference TRBV7-2 and TRBJ2-7): GAGVSQSPSNKVTEKGKDVELRCDPISGHTALYWYRQSLGQGLEFLIYFQGNSAPDKSGLPSDRFSAERTGGSVSTLTIQRTQQEDSAVYLCASSLGVRAAYEQYFGPGTRLTVT.

J is TRBJ2-4 and V is TRBV27, with 8 bases lining up with TRBD1. CDR1 MNHEY and CDR2 SMNVEV come from the germline V gene (reference sequence). The CDR3 runs to 15 residues. V shed 0 bases and J 6 bases; nucleotides not matched to a gene: 4. The CDR3 protein is CASSLSRDRRNIQYF. CDR3 DNA sequence: TGTGCCAGCAGTTTATCTCGGGACAGGCGAAACATTCAGTACTTC.

The rearrangement links TRBV5-6 to TRBJ2-2; possible D gene TRBD2, 6 bases. V lost 0 bases and J 6 bases, leaving 15 bases between the germline ends. Germline values: CDR1 SGHDT, CDR2 YYEEEE. CDR3 size: 16 residues. The chain's CDR3 is CASSLVEDYGSGELFF. As DNA, the CDR3 is TGTGCCAGCAGCTTGGTCGAGGACTATGGGTCCGGGGAGCTGTTTTTT.

CDR3 region: CASSQGPGLAGPSGADTQYF. Written as DNA, the CDR3 is TGCGCCAGCAGCCAAGGACCCGGACTAGCGGGGCCTAGCGGGGCAGATACGCAGTATTTT. The chain carries TRBV4-3 and TRBJ2-3; 12 positions match TRBD2. J gave up 4 bases and V 1 base, and 15 bases lay outside the gene matches. The CDR3 extends over 20 amino acids. Germline CDR1 LGHNA, CDR2 YSLEER.

The chain combines TRBV2 with TRBJ1-1; D uncertain. This CDR3 has 14 amino acids. Trimming pared 8 bases from V and 6 bases from J, leaving 19 bases between. Germline V gives CDR1 SNHLY, CDR2 FYNNEI. CDR3 residues: CASLPPVEVSEAFF. DNA of the CDR3: TGTGCCAGCCTTCCCCCGGTGGAGGTTTCTGAAGCTTTCTTT.

Here the CDR3 DNA reads TGTGCCAGCAGCTTAGCGAGGGCGGGGGAAGATACGCAGTATTTT. It specifies CASSLARAGEDTQYF. The rearrangement joins TRBV7-8 to TRBJ2-3, with 7 bases identical to TRBD2. From germline, CDR1 is SGHVS and CDR2 FQNEAQ. The CDR3 totals 15 residues. The J segment lost 5 bases and the V segment lost 0 bases, leaving 5 bases of the junction unmatched.

The chain links TRBV11-2 to TRBJ2-3; D not certain. The CDR3 totals 16 residues. V gave up 5 bases and J gave up 2 bases, with 17 bases separating them. Germline CDR1 and CDR2: SGHAT and FQNNGV. The CDR3 bases are TGTGCCAGCAGCGTTTCTAGTGGTCAAAACACAGATACGCAGTATTTT. Translating it yields CASSVSSGQNTDTQYF.

This chain connects TRBV9 to TRBJ1-6; 8 nucleotides align to TRBD1. The germline V gene encodes CDR1 SGDLS and CDR2 YYNGEE. J lost 8 bases, V lost 4 bases, and 8 bases had no gene match. The CDR3 runs to 15 residues. The CDR3 DNA reads as TGTGCCAGCAGCCCCAGGGGGCGCAAGGATTCACCCCTCCACTTT. It is translated as CASSPRGRKDSPLHF. The full variable domain, in which reference TRBV9 and TRBJ1-6 provide the parts outside the CDR3, is DSGVTQTPKHLITATGQRVTLRCSPRSGDLSVYWYQQSLDQGLQFLIQYYNGEERAKGNILERFSAQQFPDLHSELNLSSLELGDSALYFCASSPRGRKDSPLHFGNGTRLTVT.

The chain has TRBV7-2 and TRBJ2-5; tentative D call: TRBD2 (5 bases). The last part of the DNA fits TRBJ2-7 better; the J call may be wrong. Germline V gene lookup returns CDR1 SGHTA and CDR2 FQGNSA. This CDR3 contains 18 residues. DNA for the CDR3: TGTGCCAGCAGCTTAGACCCCCCCATCCCCCCAAGGAGGAACGAGCAGTACTTC. This translates into CASSLDPPIPPRRNEQYF.

The chain joins TRBV4-3 to TRBJ2-1, with TRBD2 identical over 8 bases. The CDR3 is 13 amino acids. The V gene end was trimmed by 3 bases and the J gene end by 9 bases; junction bases not matched to a gene: 4. Germline assignment: CDR1 LGHNA and CDR2 YSLEER. The CDR3 DNA follows: TGCGCCAGCAGCCAGGGACTAGAGTCTGAGCAGTTCTTC. Translation: CASSQGLESEQFF.

The chain joins TRBV28 to TRBJ2-7; 14 nucleotides line up with TRBD2. Trimming took 7 bases from V and 3 from J; bases not matched to a gene: 8. The CDR3 contains 16 residues. Germline V gene data show CDR1 as MDHEN and CDR2 as SYDVKM. This chain's CDR3 is CASTASGLAGVYEQYF. The DNA of the CDR3 is TGTGCCAGCACCGCCTCGGGACTAGCGGGAGTCTACGAGCAGTACTTC.

On this clone: The sample has other DNA sequences that encode this CDR3 too. The chain joins TRBV28 to TRBJ2-7; D possibly corresponds to TRBD2 (5 bases). Germline V gene data show CDR1 as MDHEN and CDR2 as SYDVKM. Between the trimmed V and J ends, which lost 2 bases and 4 bases, there was a span of 12 bases. This CDR3 is built from 14 residues. The CDR3 region has the DNA TGTGCCAGCAGTTTAAGAGGGCCCATTTACGAGCAGTACTTC. Translated: CASSLRGPIYEQYF.

This chain joins TRBV28 and TRBJ2-7; 10 bases match TRBD1. The ends lost 8 bases at V and 5 bases at J; junction bases unmatched: 6. CDR3 size: 13 residues. The V gene's germline CDR1 is MDHEN and CDR2 SYDVKM. The DNA of the CDR3 is TGTGCCAGCGGACGACAGGGGGCCCACGAGCAGTACTTC. Protein: CASGRQGAHEQYF.

This clone was counted a few times. The CDR3 is CASSISQVSSYEQYF. The CDR3 DNA is TGTGCCAGTAGTATCTCCCAGGTTTCCTCCTACGAGCAGTACTTC. This chain connects TRBV19 to TRBJ2-7, with D hard to call. V shed 3 bases and J shed 0 bases, with 12 bases lying between them. CDR3 size: 15 residues. CDR1 is LNHDA and CDR2 is SQIVND in the germline V gene (reference sequence).

The rearrangement joins TRBV13 to TRBJ1-1; the match to TRBD1 covers 8 bases. J lost 1 base, V lost 5 bases, and 6 bases had no gene match. This CDR3 region has 15 residues. From germline, CDR1 is PRHDT and CDR2 FYEKMQ (reference sequence). CDR3 region: CASSITGGANTEAFF. CDR3 nucleotides: TGTGCCAGCAGCATCACAGGGGGAGCGAACACTGAAGCTTTCTTT.

This chain joins TRBV6-6 and TRBJ2-3; the D gene is possibly TRBD2 (6 bases). This CDR3 region has 13 residues. Trimming shortened V by 6 bases and J by 4 bases, and 11 bases separated the two germline ends. The germline V gene encodes CDR1 MNHNY and CDR2 SVGAGI (reference sequence). The CDR3 region has the DNA TGTGCCAGCAGCCCCCCGGGGGCAGATACGCAGTATTTT. Amino acids: CASSPPGADTQYF.

This chain joins TRBV10-3 and TRBJ2-7; TRBD1 might be the D (6 bases). The CDR3 contains 12 residues. Germline values: CDR1 ENHRY, CDR2 SYGVKD. V lost 3 bases to trimming and J lost 7 bases, with 10 bases between them. CDR3 protein: CAISETGLEQYF. The CDR3 nucleotides are TGTGCCATCAGTGAAACAGGGTTGGAGCAGTACTTC.

The chain recombines TRBV11-2 with TRBJ2-2; 7 bases line up with TRBD1. Trimming took 10 bases from V and 2 from J; bases not matched to a gene: 4. The CDR3 covers 13 residues. The germline V gene encodes CDR1 SGHAT and CDR2 FQNNGV. Here the CDR3 reads CATGTANTGELFF. The DNA for the CDR3 is TGTGCCACCGGGACAGCTAACACCGGGGAGCTGTTTTTT.

This chain joins TRBV7-3 and TRBJ2-1, with D tentatively TRBD2 (5 bases). V lost 5 bases and J 4 bases, leaving 21 bases between the germline ends. The CDR3 is 17 amino acids. Germline lookup yields CDR1 SGHTA and CDR2 FQGTGA. The CDR3 sequence is CASSPSPPQRGYNEQFF. CDR3 nucleotides: TGTGCCAGCAGCCCCTCACCCCCTCAGAGAGGGTACAATGAGCAGTTCTTC.

The chain couples TRBV6-1 to TRBJ1-5, with TRBD1 as a possible D gene (5 bases). Trimming removed 2 bases at V and 0 bases at J, with 17 bases between. Germline V gene lookup returns CDR1 MNHNS and CDR2 SASEGT. The CDR3 is 18 residues long. CDR3 in DNA: TGTGCCAGCAGTGAAAGGGCCCCGGACATTTATAGCAATCAGCCCCAGCATTTT. This gives the protein CASSERAPDIYSNQPQHF.

The rearrangement joins TRBV5-1 to TRBJ1-3; 9 nucleotides line up with TRBD1. The CDR3 consists of 15 residues. The germline V gene has CDR1 SGHRS and CDR2 YFSETQ. The junction had 5 bases not matched to a gene; V was cut back by 4 bases and J by 3 bases. CDR3 nucleotides: TGCGCCAGCAGCGGTACAGGGGGCTATGGAAACACCATATATTTT. This translates into CASSGTGGYGNTIYF. Drawing the rest from reference TRBV5-1 and TRBJ1-3, the complete variable domain is KAGVTQTPRYLIKTRGQQVTLSCSPISGHRSVSWYQQTPGQGLQFLFEYFSETQRNKGNFPGRFSGRQFSNSRSEMNVSTLELGDSALYLCASSGTGGYGNTIYFGEGSWLTVV.

The chain links TRBV14 to TRBJ1-1; unclear D gene. This CDR3 contains 13 residues. V gave up 0 bases and J gave up 3 bases, with 5 bases separating them. Germline assignment: CDR1 SGHDN and CDR2 FVKESK. The CDR3 spells CASSQDFYTEAFF. The DNA of the CDR3 is TGTGCCAGCAGCCAAGATTTCTACACTGAAGCTTTCTTT.

The table lists this clone with a few counts. The chain links TRBV28 to TRBJ1-2; D may be TRBD1 (5 bases). The germline V gene has CDR1 MDHEN and CDR2 SYDVKM. The CDR3 runs 13 residues. Trimming removed 2 bases from V and 2 bases from J, with 6 bases in between. CDR3 loop: CASSLTGNYGYTF. CDR3 in DNA: TGTGCCAGCAGTTTAACAGGAAACTATGGCTACACCTTC.

The chain recombines TRBV5-6 with TRBJ2-7; D may be TRBD1 (5 bases). V gave up 0 bases and J gave up 4 bases, with 5 bases separating them. The CDR3 consists of 12 residues. Germline CDR1 is SGHDT and CDR2 is YYEEEE. CDR3 region: CASSLDRYEQYF. CDR3 nucleotides: TGTGCCAGCAGCTTGGACAGGTACGAGCAGTACTTC. Together with reference TRBV5-6 and TRBJ2-7, the CDR3 gives the full variable domain: DAGVTQSPTHLIKTRGQQVTLRCSPKSGHDTVSWYQQALGQGPQFIFQYYEEEERQRGNFPDRFSGHQFPNYSSELNVNALLLGDSALYLCASSLDRYEQYFGPGTRLTVT.